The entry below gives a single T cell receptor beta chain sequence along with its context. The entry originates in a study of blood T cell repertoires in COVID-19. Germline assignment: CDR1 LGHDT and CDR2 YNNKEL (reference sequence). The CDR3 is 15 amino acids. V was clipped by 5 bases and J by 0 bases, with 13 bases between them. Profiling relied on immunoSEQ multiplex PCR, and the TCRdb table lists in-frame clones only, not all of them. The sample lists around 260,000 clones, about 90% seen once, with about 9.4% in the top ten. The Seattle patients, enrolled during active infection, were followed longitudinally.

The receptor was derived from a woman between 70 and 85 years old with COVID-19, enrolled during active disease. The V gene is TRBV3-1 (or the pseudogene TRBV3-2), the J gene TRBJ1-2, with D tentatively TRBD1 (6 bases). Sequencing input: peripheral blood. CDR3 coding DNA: TGTGCCAGCAGCTCACAGGGTTGGGCTAACTATGGCTACACCTTC. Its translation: CASSSQGWANYGYTF.